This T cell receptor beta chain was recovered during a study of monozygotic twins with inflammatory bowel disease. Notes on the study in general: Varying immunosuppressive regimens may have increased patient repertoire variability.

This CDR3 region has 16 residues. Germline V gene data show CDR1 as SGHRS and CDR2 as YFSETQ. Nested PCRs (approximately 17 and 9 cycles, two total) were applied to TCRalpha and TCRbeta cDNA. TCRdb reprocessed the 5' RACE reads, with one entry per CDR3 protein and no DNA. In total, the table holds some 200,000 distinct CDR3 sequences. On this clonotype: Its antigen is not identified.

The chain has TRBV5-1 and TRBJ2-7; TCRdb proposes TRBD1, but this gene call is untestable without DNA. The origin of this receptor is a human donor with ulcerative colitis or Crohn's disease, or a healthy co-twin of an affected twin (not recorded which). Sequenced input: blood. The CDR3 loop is CASRNNRDRMSDEQYF.